The sequence of this T cell receptor beta chain was determined in a study of blood T cell repertoires in COVID-19. Study in general: Sites across the United States, Italy and Spain contributed samples from acute and convalescent COVID-19. The analysed material was cDNA or gDNA that came from T cells, B-cell-depleted T cells, or PBMCs.

The V end lost 2 bases, the J end lost 2 bases, and 9 bases lay between the germline ends. Germline assignment: CDR1 SGHRS and CDR2 YFSETQ. CDR3 length equals 14 residues. Repertoires were generated with immunoSEQ multiplex PCR, while TCRdb's copy carries only in-frame clones and drops some. The sample holds about 26,000 clones, about nine tenths seen once. The sequencing sample was made of peripheral blood. This receptor was identified in a human donor in a cohort sampled during active COVID-19. The donor label of this sample is uncertain. The chain employs TRBV5-1 and TRBJ2-3; D is ambiguous. CDR3 nucleotides: TGCGCCAGCAGCTTTCCCAGTGCCACAGATACGCAGTATTTT. Translating gives CASSFPSATDTQYF.